Included here is one T cell receptor (beta chain) sequence, with context. Its target is not known. Regarding time point: patch test 1, 2 weeks after DPC sensitization. Treatment here: therapeutic diphenylcyclopropenone sensitization with weekly scalp DPC. Non-pregnant alopecia patients aged 18 to 70, suitable for DPC therapy. This entry belongs to a study of human T cells and chemical hapten exposure. General study points: Against controls, expanded TCRs gave rise to significantly more large CDR3 similarity clusters.

Trimming took off 3 bases at V and 3 bases at J, with 9 bases between the two ends. The CDR3 extends over 13 amino acids. Germline CDR1 is GTSNPN and CDR2 is SVGIG (reference sequence). One entry per CDR3 protein results from TCRdb running MiXCR on the RACE reads. The data show 150,000 or so distinct CDR3 sequences, with roughly 15% seen just once and approximately 1.5% held by the top ten. The source is a young woman with alopecia areata. Some clones in this sample may be carry-over from other donors' samples. The rearrangement uses TRBV30 and TRBJ1-5, with D hard to call. The specimen was whole blood, collected in connection with sensitization to the hapten diphenylcyclopropenone (DPC). DNA for the CDR3: TGTGCCTGGAGCAAGGGAAACAATCAGCCCCAGCATTTT. Protein sequence: CAWSKGNNQPQHF. Combining the CDR3 with reference TRBV30 and TRBJ1-5 gives the whole variable domain SQTIHQWPATLVQPVGSPLSLECTVEGTSNPNLYWYRQAAGRGLQLLFYSVGIGQISSEVPQNLSASRPQDRQFILSSKKLLLSDSGFYLCAWSKGNNQPQHFGDGTRLSIL.